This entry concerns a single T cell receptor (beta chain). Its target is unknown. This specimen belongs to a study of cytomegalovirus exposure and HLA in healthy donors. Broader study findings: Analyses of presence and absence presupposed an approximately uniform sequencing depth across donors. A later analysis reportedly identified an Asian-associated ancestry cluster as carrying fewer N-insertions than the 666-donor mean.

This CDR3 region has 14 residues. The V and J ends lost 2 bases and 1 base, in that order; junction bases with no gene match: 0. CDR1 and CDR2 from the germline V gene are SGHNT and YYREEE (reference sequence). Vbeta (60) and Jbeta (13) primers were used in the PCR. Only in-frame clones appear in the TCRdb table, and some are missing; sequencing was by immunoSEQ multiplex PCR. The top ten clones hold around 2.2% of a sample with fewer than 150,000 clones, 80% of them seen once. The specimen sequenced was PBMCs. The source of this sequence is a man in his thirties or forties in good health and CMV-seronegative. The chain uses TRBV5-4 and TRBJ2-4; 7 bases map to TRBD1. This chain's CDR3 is CASSLQGAKNIQYF. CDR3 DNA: TGTGCCAGCAGCTTACAGGGGGCCAAAAACATTCAGTACTTC.